The clone carrying this TCR beta chain was counted a few times. These data belong to a study of patients and donors after allogeneic stem cell transplantation. Germline V lookup: CDR1 GTSNPN, CDR2 SVGIG (reference sequence). The CDR3 totals 15 residues. The ends lost 0 bases at V and 10 bases at J; junction bases unmatched: 13. A single record per CDR3 protein comes from TCRdb applying MiXCR to the RT-PCR reads. Of about 210,000 distinct CDR3 sequences listed, around 41% are singletons. This sequence was found in a human donor who was either an allogeneic HSCT recipient or a stem cell or donor lymphocyte infusion donor (not recorded which). It is not recorded whose cells these are; they may come from a transplant donor. The source material was blood, either unsorted or a sorted T cell fraction (not recorded which). The chain employs TRBV30 and TRBJ1-1, with TRBD1 matching 8 bases. CDR3 region: CAWSVGRTGRQAAFF. In nucleotides, the CDR3 is TGTGCCTGGAGTGTGGGTAGGACAGGGAGGCAGGCAGCTTTCTTT.